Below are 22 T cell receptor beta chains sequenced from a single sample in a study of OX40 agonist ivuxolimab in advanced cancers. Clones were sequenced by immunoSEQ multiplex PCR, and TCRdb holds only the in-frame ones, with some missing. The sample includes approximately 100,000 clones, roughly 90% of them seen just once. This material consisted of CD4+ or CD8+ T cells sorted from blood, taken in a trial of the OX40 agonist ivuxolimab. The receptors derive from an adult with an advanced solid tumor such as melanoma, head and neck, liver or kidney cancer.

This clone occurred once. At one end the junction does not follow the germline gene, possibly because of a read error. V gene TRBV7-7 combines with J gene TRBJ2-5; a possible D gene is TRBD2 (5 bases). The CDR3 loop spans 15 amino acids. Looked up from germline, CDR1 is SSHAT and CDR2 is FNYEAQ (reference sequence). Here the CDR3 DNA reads TGTGCTAGCAGCTTAGCGATTGGGCCCCAAGAGACCCAGTACTTC. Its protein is CASSLAIGPQETQYF.

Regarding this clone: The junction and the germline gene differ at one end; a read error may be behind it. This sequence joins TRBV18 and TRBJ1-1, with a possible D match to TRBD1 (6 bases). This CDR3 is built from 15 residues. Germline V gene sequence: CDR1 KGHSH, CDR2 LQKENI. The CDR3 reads CASSRGTEGNPEAFF. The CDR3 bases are TGTGCCAGCTCAAGGGGGACGGAGGGGAACCCTGAAGCTTTCTTT.

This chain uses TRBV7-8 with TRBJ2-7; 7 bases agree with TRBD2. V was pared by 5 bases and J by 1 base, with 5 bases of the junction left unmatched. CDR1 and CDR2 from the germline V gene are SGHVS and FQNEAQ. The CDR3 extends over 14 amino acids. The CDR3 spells CASSDWGGSYEQYF. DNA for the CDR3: TGTGCCAGCAGCGATTGGGGGGGGTCCTACGAGCAGTACTTC.

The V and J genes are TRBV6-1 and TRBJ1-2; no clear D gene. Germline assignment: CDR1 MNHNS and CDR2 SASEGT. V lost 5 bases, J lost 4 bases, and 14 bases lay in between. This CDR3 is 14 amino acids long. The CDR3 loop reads CASSTMGVTYGYTF. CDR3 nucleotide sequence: TGTGCCAGCAGTACTATGGGAGTAACCTATGGCTACACCTTC.

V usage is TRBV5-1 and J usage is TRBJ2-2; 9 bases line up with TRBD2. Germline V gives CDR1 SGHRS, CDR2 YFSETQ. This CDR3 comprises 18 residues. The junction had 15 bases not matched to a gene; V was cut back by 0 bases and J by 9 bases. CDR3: CASSLAGLTSGGIWELFF. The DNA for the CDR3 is TGCGCCAGCAGCTTGGCCGGACTTACGAGCGGGGGGATCTGGGAGCTGTTTTTT. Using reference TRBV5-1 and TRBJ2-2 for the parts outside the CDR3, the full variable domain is KAGVTQTPRYLIKTRGQQVTLSCSPISGHRSVSWYQQTPGQGLQFLFEYFSETQRNKGNFPGRFSGRQFSNSRSEMNVSTLELGDSALYLCASSLAGLTSGGIWELFFGEGSRLTVL.

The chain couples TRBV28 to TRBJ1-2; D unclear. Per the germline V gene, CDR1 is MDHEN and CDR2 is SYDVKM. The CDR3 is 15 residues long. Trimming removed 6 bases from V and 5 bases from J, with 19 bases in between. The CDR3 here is CASSPSAASLYGYTF. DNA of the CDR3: TGTGCCAGCAGCCCCTCCGCCGCCAGCTTATATGGCTACACCTTC.

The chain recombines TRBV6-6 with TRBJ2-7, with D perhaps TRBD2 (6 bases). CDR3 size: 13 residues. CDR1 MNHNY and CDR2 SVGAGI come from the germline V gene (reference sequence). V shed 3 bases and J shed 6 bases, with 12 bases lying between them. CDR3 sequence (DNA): TGTGCCAGCAGTTATCAGGAGGGCGGCGAGCAGTACTTC. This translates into CASSYQEGGEQYF.

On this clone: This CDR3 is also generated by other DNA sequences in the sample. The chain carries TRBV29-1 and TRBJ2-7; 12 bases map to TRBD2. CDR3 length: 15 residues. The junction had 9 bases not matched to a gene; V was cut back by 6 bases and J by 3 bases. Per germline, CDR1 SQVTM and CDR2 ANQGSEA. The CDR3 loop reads CSVLGLAGGSYEQYF. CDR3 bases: TGCAGCGTGTTGGGTCTAGCGGGGGGGAGCTACGAGCAGTACTTC.

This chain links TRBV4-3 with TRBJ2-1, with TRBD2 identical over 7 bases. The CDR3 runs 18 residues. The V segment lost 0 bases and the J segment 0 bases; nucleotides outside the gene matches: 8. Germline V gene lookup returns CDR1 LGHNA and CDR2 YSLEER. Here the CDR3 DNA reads TGCGCCAGCAGCCAAGATTGGGGGGGACCCATCTCCTACAATGAGCAGTTCTTC. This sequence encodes CASSQDWGGPISYNEQFF.

CDR3 sequence reads: CSASQGDTQYF. CDR3 in DNA: TGCAGTGCTAGTCAGGGGGATACGCAGTATTTT. V is TRBV20-1 and J is TRBJ2-3, with D perhaps matching TRBD1 (6 bases). Germline assignment: CDR1 DFQATT and CDR2 SNEGSKA (reference sequence). The CDR3 sequence is 11 residues long. V was shortened by 3 bases and J by 6 bases, with 7 bases between the two germline ends.

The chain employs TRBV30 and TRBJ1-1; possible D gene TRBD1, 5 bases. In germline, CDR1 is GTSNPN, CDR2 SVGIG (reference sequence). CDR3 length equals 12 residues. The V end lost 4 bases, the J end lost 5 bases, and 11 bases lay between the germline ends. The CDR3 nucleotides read TGTGCCTGGACCTATGGGGGGACTGAAGCTTTCTTT. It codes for CAWTYGGTEAFF.

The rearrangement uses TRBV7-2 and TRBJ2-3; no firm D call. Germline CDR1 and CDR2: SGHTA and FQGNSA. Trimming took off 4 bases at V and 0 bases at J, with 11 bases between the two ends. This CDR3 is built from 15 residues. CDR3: CASSWRRTSTDTQYF. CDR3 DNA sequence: TGTGCCAGCAGCTGGCGGCGAACCAGCACAGATACGCAGTATTTT.

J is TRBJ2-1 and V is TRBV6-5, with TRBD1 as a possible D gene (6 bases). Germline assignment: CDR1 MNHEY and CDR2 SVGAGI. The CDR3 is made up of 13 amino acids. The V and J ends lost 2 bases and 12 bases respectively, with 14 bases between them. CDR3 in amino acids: CASSYRSPGAQFF. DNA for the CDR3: TGTGCCAGCAGTTACCGGTCTCCAGGGGCGCAGTTCTTC.

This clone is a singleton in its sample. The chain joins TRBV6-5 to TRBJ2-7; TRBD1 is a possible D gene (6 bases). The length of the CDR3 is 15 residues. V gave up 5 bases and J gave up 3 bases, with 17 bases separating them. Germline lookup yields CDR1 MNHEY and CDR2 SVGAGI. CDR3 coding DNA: TGTGCCAGCAGTGCTCGGGGCGGCAGGGGCTACGAGCAGTACTTC. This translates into CASSARGGRGYEQYF.

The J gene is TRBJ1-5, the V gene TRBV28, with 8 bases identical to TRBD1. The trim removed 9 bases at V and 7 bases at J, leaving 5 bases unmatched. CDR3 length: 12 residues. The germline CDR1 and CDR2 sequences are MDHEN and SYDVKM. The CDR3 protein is CASRQGLQPQHF. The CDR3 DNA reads TGTGCCAGTAGACAGGGGCTCCAGCCCCAGCATTTT.

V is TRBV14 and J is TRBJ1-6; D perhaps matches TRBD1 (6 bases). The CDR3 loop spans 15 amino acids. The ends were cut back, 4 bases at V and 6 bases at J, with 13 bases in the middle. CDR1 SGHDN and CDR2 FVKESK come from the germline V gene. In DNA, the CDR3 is TGTGCCAGCAGCCTCTGGGAACAGGGTAATTCACCCCTCCACTTT. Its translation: CASSLWEQGNSPLHF.

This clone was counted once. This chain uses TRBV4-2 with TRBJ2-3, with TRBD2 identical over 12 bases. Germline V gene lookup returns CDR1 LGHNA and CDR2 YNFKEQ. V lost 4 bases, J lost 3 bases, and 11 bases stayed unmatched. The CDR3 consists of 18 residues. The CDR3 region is CASSPTTSGGAGTDTQYF. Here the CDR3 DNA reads TGTGCCAGCAGCCCAACGACTAGCGGGGGCGCGGGGACAGATACGCAGTATTTT.

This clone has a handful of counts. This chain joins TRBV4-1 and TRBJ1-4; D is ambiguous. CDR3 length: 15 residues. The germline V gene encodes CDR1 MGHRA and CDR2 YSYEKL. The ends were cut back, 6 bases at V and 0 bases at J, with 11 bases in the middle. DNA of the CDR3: TGCGCCAGCAGTCGAGTGGTTGCAACTAATGAAAAACTGTTTTTT. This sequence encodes CASSRVVATNEKLFF.

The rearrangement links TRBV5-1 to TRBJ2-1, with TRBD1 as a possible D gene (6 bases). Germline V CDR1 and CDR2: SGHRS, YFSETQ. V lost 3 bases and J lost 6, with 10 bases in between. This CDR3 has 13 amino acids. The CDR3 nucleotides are TGCGCCAGCAGCTCACAGGGTGGCAATGAGCAGTTCTTC. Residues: CASSSQGGNEQFF.

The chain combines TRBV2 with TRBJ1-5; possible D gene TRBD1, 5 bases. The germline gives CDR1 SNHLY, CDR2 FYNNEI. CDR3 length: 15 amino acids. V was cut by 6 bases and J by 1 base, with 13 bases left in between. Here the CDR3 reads CASRRGDVSNQPQHF. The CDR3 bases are TGTGCCAGCAGAAGAGGGGATGTAAGCAATCAGCCCCAGCATTTT.

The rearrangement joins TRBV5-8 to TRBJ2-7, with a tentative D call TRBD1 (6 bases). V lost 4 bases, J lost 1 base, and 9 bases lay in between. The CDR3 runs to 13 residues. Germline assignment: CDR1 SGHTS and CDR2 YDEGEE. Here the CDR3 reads CASSPDRSYEQYF. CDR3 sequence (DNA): TGTGCCAGCAGCCCGGACAGATCCTACGAGCAGTACTTC. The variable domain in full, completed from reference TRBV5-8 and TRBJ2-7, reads EAGVTQSPTHLIKTRGQQATLRCSPISGHTSVYWYQQALGLGLQFLLWYDEGEERNRGNFPPRFSGRQFPNYSSELNVNALELEDSALYLCASSPDRSYEQYFGPGTRLTVT.

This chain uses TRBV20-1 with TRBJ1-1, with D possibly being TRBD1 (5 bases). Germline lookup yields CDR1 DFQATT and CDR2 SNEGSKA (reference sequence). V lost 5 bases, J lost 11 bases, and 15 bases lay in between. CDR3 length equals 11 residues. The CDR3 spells CSAFPSGAAFF. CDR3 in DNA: TGCAGTGCTTTCCCCAGCGGGGCTGCTTTCTTT.